These 17 T cell receptor beta chains originate from one sample sequenced in a study of CD8 T cells in ankylosing spondylitis. TCRdb re-called the 5' RACE reads with MiXCR, one entry per CDR3 protein. Here the sample spans roughly 160,000 distinct CDR3 sequences, roughly 11% being singletons. The sequencing sample was made of blood, either unsorted or a sorted T cell fraction (not recorded which). Receptor source: a male donor with ankylosing spondylitis or in good health (not recorded which).

This clonotype was observed at least ten times. Written as DNA, the CDR3 is TGTGCCACCAGCAGGCCAGGTCAGTTAACCTACGAGCAGTACTTC. Residues: CATSRPGQLTYEQYF. The chain carries TRBV15 and TRBJ2-7; D gene unclear. Trimming left V 3 bases short and J 2 bases short, with 14 bases between. This CDR3 has 15 residues. CDR1 is LNHNV and CDR2 is YYDKDF in the germline V gene (reference sequence).

The sample holds many counts of this clonotype. This chain joins TRBV27 and TRBJ1-5; D not certain. This CDR3 comprises 13 residues. CDR1 is MNHEY, CDR2 SMNVEV, per germline (reference sequence). V gave up 3 bases and J gave up 6 bases, with 9 bases separating them. This chain's CDR3 is CASSLNVFQPQHF. In DNA, the CDR3 is TGTGCCAGCAGTTTGAACGTTTTTCAGCCCCAGCATTTT.

This clonotype was counted many times. V and J are TRBV9 and TRBJ2-1; TRBD1 matches 9 bases. The junction had 16 bases not matched to a gene; V was cut back by 3 bases and J by 6 bases. The germline CDR1 and CDR2 sequences are SGDLS and YYNGEE. The CDR3 totals 18 residues. The CDR3 region is CASSALSPGTGYGNEQFF. DNA of the CDR3: TGTGCCAGCAGCGCGCTGTCGCCCGGGACAGGGTATGGCAATGAGCAGTTCTTC.

CDR3: CASRYRDSHDSLRANTGELFF. The CDR3 bases are TGTGCCAGTAGGTACCGGGACTCCCACGATTCATTACGGGCGAACACCGGGGAGCTGTTTTTT. V is TRBV19 and J is TRBJ2-2, with a possible D match to TRBD2 (6 bases). The V end lost 6 bases, the J end lost 0 bases, and 29 bases lay between the germline ends. Germline CDR1 reads LNHDA; CDR2 reads SQIVND (reference sequence). The CDR3 sequence is 21 residues long.

The table lists this clonotype with a few counts. The chain joins TRBV20-1 to TRBJ2-2, with D uncertain. V was trimmed by 0 bases and J by 1 base, leaving 6 bases between them. The CDR3 extends over 14 amino acids. Germline CDR1 reads DFQATT; CDR2 reads SNEGSKA (reference sequence). CDR3 amino acids: CSARERQNTGELFF. CDR3 nucleotides: TGCAGTGCTAGAGAACGGCAGAACACCGGGGAGCTGTTTTTT.

In this sample, this clonotype turned up many times. This chain connects TRBV12-3 or TRBV12-4 to TRBJ2-7; the D gene could be TRBD1 or TRBD2 (5 bases each). The CDR3 is made up of 14 amino acids. Deletions cut 5 bases from V and 5 bases from J, with 16 bases between. CDR3: CASSARDPLNEQYF. The CDR3 DNA sequence: TGTGCCAGCAGTGCCCGGGACCCTCTTAACGAGCAGTACTTC.

This clonotype was counted a few times. V usage is TRBV7-2 and J usage is TRBJ2-5, with 8 bases that match TRBD2. The CDR3 runs 15 residues. With V trimmed by 4 bases and J by 5 bases, 9 bases remained unmatched. Germline V gene data show CDR1 as SGHTA and CDR2 as FQGNSA. As DNA, the CDR3 is TGTGCCAGCAGCTCATCTGGTAGCGGGACGGAGACCCAGTACTTC. This encodes CASSSSGSGTETQYF.

This clonotype turned up a few times. The chain combines TRBV29-1 with TRBJ2-7; D perhaps matches TRBD1 (6 bases). This CDR3 is built from 17 residues. With 1 base removed from V and 4 bases from J, the gap between germline ends came to 23 bases. Per the germline V gene, CDR1 is SQVTM and CDR2 is ANQGSEA. In DNA, the CDR3 is TGCAGCGTTGAAGTAGGTGGTGGGGGACAAGTCGATTACGAGCAGTACTTC. This encodes CSVEVGGGGQVDYEQYF.

This clonotype was counted at least ten times. The chain couples TRBV29-1 to TRBJ2-1; 16 bases match TRBD2. The J segment lost 5 bases and the V segment lost 8 bases, leaving 12 bases of the junction unmatched. The CDR3 runs 17 residues. CDR1 is SQVTM and CDR2 is ANQGSEA in the germline V gene. CDR3 sequence (DNA): TGCAGCCTCCCCGGGACTAGCGGGAGGGACCCGGACAATGAGCAGTTCTTC. Protein product: CSLPGTSGRDPDNEQFF.

This clonotype was seen ten or more times. CDR3 nucleotides: TGCGCCAGCAGCTTGGTTAGCGGGAGAACAGGAAGGAATGAGCAGTTCTTC. It yields the protein CASSLVSGRTGRNEQFF. The J gene is TRBJ2-1, the V gene TRBV5-1; 9 bases align to TRBD2. Germline values: CDR1 SGHRS, CDR2 YFSETQ. J was trimmed by 7 bases and V by 0 bases; bases with no gene match: 11. The CDR3 is 17 amino acids.

This clonotype has ten or more counts. V is TRBV29-1 and J is TRBJ1-4; 9 bases line up with TRBD1. This CDR3 is built from 13 residues. V shed 6 bases and J 6 bases; nucleotides not matched to a gene: 5. Germline assignment: CDR1 SQVTM and CDR2 ANQGSEA. This CDR3 reads CSVPGQGYEKLFF. The CDR3 coding sequence is TGCAGCGTGCCGGGACAGGGTTATGAAAAACTGTTTTTT.

The chain employs TRBV2 and TRBJ2-1; tentatively, D is TRBD2 (6 bases). The CDR3 is made up of 16 amino acids. Trimming stripped 4 bases from V and 0 bases from J, with 13 bases between. Germline CDR1 and CDR2: SNHLY and FYNNEI. The CDR3 bases are TGTGCCAGCAGTGGAGGCGGGACTCTCTCCTACAATGAGCAGTTCTTC. Amino acid sequence: CASSGGGTLSYNEQFF.

This clonotype was seen many times. V is TRBV7-9 and J is TRBJ1-1; TRBD1 might be the D (6 bases). CDR3 length: 12 amino acids. The V gene's germline CDR1 is SEHNR and CDR2 FQNEAQ (reference sequence). V dropped 5 bases and J dropped 6 bases, with 10 bases sitting between them. The CDR3 reads CASSRTGSEAFF. The CDR3 DNA reads TGTGCCAGCAGCAGAACAGGGTCTGAAGCTTTCTTT.

This clonotype was observed many times. The rearrangement links TRBV5-1 to TRBJ2-1; 13 bases are a match to TRBD2. The germline V gene has CDR1 SGHRS and CDR2 YFSETQ. CDR3 length equals 18 residues. The junction had 7 bases not matched to a gene; V was cut back by 4 bases and J by 0 bases. The CDR3: CASSPRTSGGISYNEQFF. Written as DNA, the CDR3 is TGCGCCAGCAGCCCTAGGACTAGCGGGGGAATCTCCTACAATGAGCAGTTCTTC.

This clonotype was found a few times. The rearrangement links TRBV7-9 to TRBJ1-6; D not resolved. The CDR3 loop spans 14 amino acids. CDR1 is SEHNR and CDR2 is FQNEAQ in the germline V gene (reference sequence). V was shortened by 1 base and J by 8 bases, with 9 bases between the two germline ends. The CDR3 nucleotides read TGTGCCAGCAGCTTAGAGGGCGGTCATTCACCCCTCCACTTT. Translation gives CASSLEGGHSPLHF. Supplemented by reference TRBV7-9 and TRBJ1-6, the full variable domain reads DTGVSQNPRHKITKRGQNVTFRCDPISEHNRLYWYRQTLGQGPEFLTYFQNEAQLEKSRLLSDRFSAERPKGSFSTLEIQRTEQGDSAMYLCASSLEGGHSPLHFGNGTRLTVT.

This clonotype has a count of ten or more. The chain employs TRBV7-8 and TRBJ2-5; 11 bases match TRBD2. This CDR3 has 15 amino acids. In germline, CDR1 is SGHVS, CDR2 FQNEAQ. Trimming took 1 base from V and 4 from J; bases not matched to a gene: 2. CDR3: CASSLGLAGIETQYF. The CDR3 DNA follows: TGTGCCAGCAGCTTAGGACTAGCGGGAATAGAGACCCAGTACTTC.

The gene calls are TRBV6-1 and TRBJ1-6; weak D call: TRBD1 (6 bases). Germline lookup yields CDR1 MNHNS and CDR2 SASEGT. The CDR3 consists of 15 residues. V lost 5 bases, J lost 6 bases, and 14 bases lay in between. The CDR3 DNA reads TGTGCCAGCAGTACGGAGAGGGGGTCTAATTCACCCCTCCACTTT. It encodes CASSTERGSNSPLHF.